Sequencing of this TCR beta chain was carried out in a study of T cell changes during pregnancy in multiple sclerosis. The V end was cut by 2 bases, the J end by 3 bases, with 9 bases between. Germline V gene lookup returns CDR1 SGHKS and CDR2 YYEKEE (reference sequence). The CDR3 spans 14 residues. Only in-frame clones appear in the TCRdb table, and some are missing; sequencing was by immunoSEQ multiplex PCR. The sample records roughly 30,000 clones, about 86% being singletons. Sample: CD4+ T cells from peripheral blood mononuclear cells, taken in the first trimester of pregnancy. The chain couples TRBV5-5 to TRBJ1-3, with D possibly matching TRBD1 (5 bases). The clonotype was recovered from a female donor in good health, enrolled as a control in a pregnancy study. The CDR3 DNA follows: TGTGCCAGCAGCTTTTCTGACAGTGGAAACACCATATATTTT. Translation: CASSFSDSGNTIYF.